The present T cell receptor (beta chain) was sequenced within a study of metastatic and nonmetastatic thyroid tumors. Turning to the study itself: Comparison of repertoires was carried out across blood and tumor or nodule tissue from malignant and benign thyroid patients.

Trimming removed 6 bases from V and 6 bases from J; junction bases left unmatched: 15. CDR3 size: 16 residues. Per the germline V gene, CDR1 is LGHDT and CDR2 is YNNKEL (reference sequence). In the source study's methods: CDR3 differences across clinicopathological groups were used to build a distant-metastasis classifier for papillary thyroid cancer. TCRdb re-clonotyped the PCR reads via MiXCR. TCRdb assigned the V and J calls; the authors' analysis was not used. The sample holds 7,000 or so clones, around 29% seen once. The entire patient cohort was treatment-naive prior to thyroid surgery. Overall study results and limits: It was reported that TCR beta diversity was significantly higher in malignant thyroid tumors than benign nodules, in blood and tumor.

This clone was seen repeatedly, ten times or more. Its specificity is unknown. This TCR was sampled from a male donor with papillary thyroid cancer or a benign thyroid nodule (not recorded which). Some clones in this sample may be carry-over from other donors' samples. The sequenced sample was adjacent normal tissue. V usage is TRBV3-1 and J usage is TRBJ2-7; 9 nucleotides agree with TRBD1. CDR3 bases: TGTGCCAGCAGTCCCGGGACAGGGCCTCTCTCGAGCGAGCAGTACTTC. It codes for CASSPGTGPLSSEQYF.